This T cell receptor (beta chain) is drawn from a study of shared clonotypes between healthy human individuals. Study-wide findings and caveats: Among four donors, approximately 5% of naive CD4 clonotypes were found in common.

The investigators split CD4+ cells into a CD45RA+ naive subset and a CD45RA-negative memory subset. Germline loops: CDR1 SGHAT, CDR2 FQNNGV. CDR3 length: 13 residues. Trimming pared 1 base from V and 0 bases from J, leaving 4 bases between. The table came from immunoSEQ multiplex PCR; TCRdb's copy has only in-frame clones and leaves some out. The table has 2,100,000 or so clones, approximately 94% seen once. A word on this clone: Its antigen remains unidentified. Within the sample, other DNA sequences also encode this same CDR3.

Sequencing was done on a sample of naive CD4+ T cells sorted from blood. This sample's subset: CD45RA+ positively selected. J is TRBJ2-7 and V is TRBV11-2; D is unresolved. The receptor was isolated from a young man in good health. CDR3 sequence (DNA): TGTGCCAGCAGCTTAGTGGGCTCCTACGAGCAGTACTTC. Its protein product is CASSLVGSYEQYF.